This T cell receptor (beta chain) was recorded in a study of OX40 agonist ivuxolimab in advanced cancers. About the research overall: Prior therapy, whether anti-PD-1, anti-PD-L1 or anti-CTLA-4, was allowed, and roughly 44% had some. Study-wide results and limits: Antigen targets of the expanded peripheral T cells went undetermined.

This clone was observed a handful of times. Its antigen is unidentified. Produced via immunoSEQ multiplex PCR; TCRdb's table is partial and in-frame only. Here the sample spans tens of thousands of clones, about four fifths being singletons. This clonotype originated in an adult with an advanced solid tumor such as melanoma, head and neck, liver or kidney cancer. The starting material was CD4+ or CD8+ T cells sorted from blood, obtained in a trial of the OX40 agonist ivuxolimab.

CDR3 residues: CASSLFSVTSTDTQYF. CDR3 in DNA: TGTGCCAGCAGCTTATTCAGCGTGACTAGCACAGATACGCAGTATTTT. The chain recombines TRBV7-9 with TRBJ2-3; D remains ambiguous. V was shortened by 2 bases and J by 0 bases, with 12 bases between the two germline ends. The V gene's germline CDR1 is SEHNR and CDR2 FQNEAQ (reference sequence). This CDR3 is 16 amino acids long.